This TCR beta chain was captured by sequencing in a study of T cells in Graves' hyperthyroidism and ophthalmopathy. A note on this clonotype: The target antigen is unknown.

Regions amplified from RNA transcripts were the TCR beta CDR3 regions. RT-PCR in the first round (using the HTBI primer set) targeted the TCR CDR3. Via MiXCR, TCRdb re-called the multiplex PCR reads, giving one row per CDR3 protein. The top ten hold 50% of the sample, which has about 200,000 distinct CDR3 sequences, 17% seen once. Over 18 months, lack of ophthalmopathy progression marked Graves' hyperthyroidism as stable. Recently diagnosed hyperthyroidism of less than 2 months' duration affected patients aged 18 to 65. Points from the study as a whole: The model forecast ophthalmopathy, anticipating it by a median around 6.4 months before onset. Blood shared most expanded thyroid clonotypes above 0.001.

This CDR3 spans 16 amino acids. From germline, CDR1 is KGHSH and CDR2 LQKENI. V was pared by 1 base and J by 0 bases, with 4 bases of the junction left unmatched. Source material: blood. The receptor was isolated from a man between 50 and 59 years old with Graves' hyperthyroidism. This chain connects TRBV18 to TRBJ2-7; 9 bases match TRBD2. In DNA, the CDR3 is TGTGCCAGCTCACCACTGAGGACTAGCGCCTCCTACGAGCAGTACTTC. It encodes CASSPLRTSASYEQYF.